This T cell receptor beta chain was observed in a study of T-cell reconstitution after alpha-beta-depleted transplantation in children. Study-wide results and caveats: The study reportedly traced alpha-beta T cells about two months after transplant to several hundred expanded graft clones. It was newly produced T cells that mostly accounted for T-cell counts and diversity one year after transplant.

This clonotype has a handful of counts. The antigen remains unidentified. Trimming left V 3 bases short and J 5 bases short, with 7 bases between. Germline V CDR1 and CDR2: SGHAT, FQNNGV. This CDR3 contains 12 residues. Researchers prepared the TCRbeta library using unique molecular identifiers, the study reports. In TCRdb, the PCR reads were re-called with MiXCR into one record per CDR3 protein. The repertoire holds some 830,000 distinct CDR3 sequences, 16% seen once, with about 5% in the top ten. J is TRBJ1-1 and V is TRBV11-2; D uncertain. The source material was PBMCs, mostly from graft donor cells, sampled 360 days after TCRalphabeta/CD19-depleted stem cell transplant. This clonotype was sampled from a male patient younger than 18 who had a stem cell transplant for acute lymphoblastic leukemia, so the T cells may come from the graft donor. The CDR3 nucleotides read TGTGCCAGCAGCTTTGAGGAAACTGAAGCTTTCTTT. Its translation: CASSFEETEAFF.